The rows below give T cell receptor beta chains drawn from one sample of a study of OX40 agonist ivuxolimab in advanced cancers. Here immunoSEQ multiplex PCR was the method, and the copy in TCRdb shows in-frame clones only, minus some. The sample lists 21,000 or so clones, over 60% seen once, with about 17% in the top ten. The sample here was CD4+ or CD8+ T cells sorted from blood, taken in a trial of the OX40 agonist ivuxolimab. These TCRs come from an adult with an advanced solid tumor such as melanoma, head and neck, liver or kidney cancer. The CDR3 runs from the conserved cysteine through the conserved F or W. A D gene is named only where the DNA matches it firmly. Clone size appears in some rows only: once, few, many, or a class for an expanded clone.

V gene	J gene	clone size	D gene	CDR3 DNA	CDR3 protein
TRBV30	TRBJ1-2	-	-	TGTGCCTGGAGTGGTACAGGAGATTATGGCTACACCTTC	CAWSGTGDYGYTF
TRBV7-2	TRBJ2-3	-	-	TGTGCCAGCAGCTTAGCTAGCACAGATACGCAGTATTTT	CASSLASTDTQYF
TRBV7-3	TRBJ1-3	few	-	TGTGCCAGCTCTGGGGGGGCTCCTGGAAACACCATATATTTT	CASSGGAPGNTIYF
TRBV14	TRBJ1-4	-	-	TGTGCCAGCAGCCAAGATGGAAGAAAGCTGTTTTTT	CASSQDGRKLFF
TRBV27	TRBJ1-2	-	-	TGTGCCAGCAGCACGAACAGGGTAGGAAGCTATGGCTACACCTTC	CASSTNRVGSYGYTF
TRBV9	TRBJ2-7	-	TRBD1	TGTGCCAGCAGCGTCTCCGGGACAGGGGGCGAGCAGTACTTC	CASSVSGTGGEQYF
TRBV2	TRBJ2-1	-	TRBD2	TGTGCCAGCGGATGGGGGGGAAATGAGCAGTTCTTC	CASGWGGNEQFF
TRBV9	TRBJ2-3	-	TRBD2	TGTGCCGCCCAGACTAGCGGGGGTAGCACAGATACGCAGTATTTT	CAAQTSGGSTDTQYF
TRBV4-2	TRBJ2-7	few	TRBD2	TGTGCCAGCAGCCCGCGTGGCGGGAGGTCCTCCTACGAGCAGTACTTC	CASSPRGGRSSYEQYF
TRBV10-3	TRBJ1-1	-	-	TGTGCCATCACCCCAACAGAGAACACTGAAGCTTTCTTT	CAITPTENTEAFF
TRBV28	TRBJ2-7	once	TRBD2	TGTGCCAGCAGTTTCTCCCTAGCGGGCTTAACCTACGAGCAGTACTTC	CASSFSLAGLTYEQYF
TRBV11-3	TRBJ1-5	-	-	TGTGCCAGCAGCTTCGACCAAACGCCCCAGCATTTT	CASSFDQTPQHF
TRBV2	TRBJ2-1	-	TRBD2	TGTGCCAGCAGTGAATTGGGGCTAGCGGGCGAGCAGTTCTTC	CASSELGLAGEQFF
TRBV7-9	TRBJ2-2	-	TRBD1	TGTGCCAGCAGAAAATTTCGGGACAGGGACACCGGGGAGCTGTTTTTT	CASRKFRDRDTGELFF
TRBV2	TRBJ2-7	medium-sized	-	TGTGCGGGGGGCCGGGGGTACGAGCAGTACTTC	CAGGRGYEQYF
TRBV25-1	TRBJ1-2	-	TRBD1	TGTGCCAGCAGTGAAGCCGGGACAGGGGACTATGGCTACACCTTC	CASSEAGTGDYGYTF
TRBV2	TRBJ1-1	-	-	TGTGCCAGCCTTGTAGGAGTCTGGTCAGGGAACACTGAAGCTTTCTTT	CASLVGVWSGNTEAFF
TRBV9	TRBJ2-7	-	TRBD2	TGTGCCAGCAGCGAAACTAGCGGGAGGTCCTACGAGCAGTACTTC	CASSETSGRSYEQYF
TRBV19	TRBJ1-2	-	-	TGTGCCAGTAGTATAGGCGGTTTCGGTGGCTACACCTTC	CASSIGGFGGYTF
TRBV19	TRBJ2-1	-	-	TGTGCCAGTAGTATAAAGGGTCCCTACAATGAGCAGTTCTTC	CASSIKGPYNEQFF
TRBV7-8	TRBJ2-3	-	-	TGTGCCAGCAGCTTCGTAGAAACAGATACGCAGTATTTT	CASSFVETDTQYF
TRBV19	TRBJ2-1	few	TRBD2	TGTGCCAGTAGTCCAGGGGCCGGGAGGGCCGATGAGCAGTTCTTC	CASSPGAGRADEQFF
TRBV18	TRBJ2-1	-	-	TGTGCCAGCTCACAAGCAGGGACCGCCTCGTTTTCCTACAATGAGCAGTTCTTC	CASSQAGTASFSYNEQFF
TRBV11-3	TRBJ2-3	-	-	TGTGCCAGCAGCTTAGGGGGGGATACGCAGTATTTT	CASSLGGDTQYF
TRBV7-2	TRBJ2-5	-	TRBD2	TGTGCCAGCAGCGAAACTAGCGGGGGGCCCGAGACCCAGTACTTC	CASSETSGGPETQYF
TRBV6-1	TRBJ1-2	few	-	TGTGCCAGCACGGAGGGGTATGGCTACACCTTC	CASTEGYGYTF
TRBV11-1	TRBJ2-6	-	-	TGTGCCAGCAGCTTGAGGGTAGCAGGGGCCAACGTCCTGACTTTC	CASSLRVAGANVLTF
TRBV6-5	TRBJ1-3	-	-	TGTGCCAGCAGAAAGGCAGGCTCTGGAAACACCATATATTTT	CASRKAGSGNTIYF
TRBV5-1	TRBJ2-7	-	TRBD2	TGCGCCAGCAGCACGGGACTAGCGGGGTATGCGATGGCGGGGTACTTC	CASSTGLAGYAMAGYF
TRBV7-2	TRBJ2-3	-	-	TGTGCCAGCAGTCGAGACACACTCACAGATACGCAGTATTTT	CASSRDTLTDTQYF
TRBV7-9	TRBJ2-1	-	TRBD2	TGTGCCAGCAGCTTGACCGGGACTAGCTATGAGCAGTTCTTC	CASSLTGTSYEQFF
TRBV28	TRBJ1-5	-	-	TGTGCCAGCAGTTTAGGGGGGCGAAGCAATCAGCCCCAGCATTTT	CASSLGGRSNQPQHF
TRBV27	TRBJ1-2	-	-	TGTGCCAGCAGTCTCCAGGGTAGAGGGCCTAACTATGGCTACACCTTC	CASSLQGRGPNYGYTF
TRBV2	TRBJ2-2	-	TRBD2	TGTGCCAGCAGCGGAGCGGGGACCGGGGAGCTGTTTTTT	CASSGAGTGELFF
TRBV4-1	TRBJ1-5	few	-	TGCGCCAGCAGCGCTCCACCACCCCCAGCAAATCAGCCCCAGCATTTT	CASSAPPPPANQPQHF
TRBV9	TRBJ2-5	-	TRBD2	TGTGCCAGCAGCCCCCGCTCGCGCGGGGGGGCTACGGAGACCCAGTACTTC	CASSPRSRGGATETQYF
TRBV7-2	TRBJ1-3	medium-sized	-	TGTGCCAGCAGCCCTTTGGCAGGTTACGGAAACACCATATATTTT	CASSPLAGYGNTIYF
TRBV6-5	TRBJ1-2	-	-	TGTGCCAGCAGTTACTCGCAGGGAGGGTCGGGCTACACCTTC	CASSYSQGGSGYTF
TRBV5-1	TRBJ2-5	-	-	TGCGCCAGCAGCTCCGCGGGACACTACCAAGAGACCCAGTACTTC	CASSSAGHYQETQYF
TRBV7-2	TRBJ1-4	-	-	TGTGCCAGCAGCTTAGGACAAGCAACTAATGAAAAACTGTTTTTT	CASSLGQATNEKLFF